This T cell receptor (beta chain) emerged from a study of T-cell reconstitution after alpha-beta-depleted transplantation in children. A TCRbeta library incorporating unique molecular identifiers was prepared. Each CDR3 protein gets one entry after TCRdb re-called the PCR reads with MiXCR. The sample includes about 580,000 distinct CDR3 sequences, approximately 22% of them seen just once. Whole-study results and caveats: Counts and diversity of T cells one year after transplant came mostly from newly produced T cells.

A note on this clonotype: Its antigen is unknown.

Trimming cost V 3 bases and J 4 bases, with 9 bases left between them. The CDR3 has 12 residues. CDR1 and CDR2 (germline): DFQATT, SNEGSKA (reference sequence). Source: PBMCs, mostly from graft donor cells, taken 360 days after TCRalphabeta/CD19-depleted stem cell transplant. The chain carries TRBV20-1 and TRBJ1-2; no clear D. This receptor was taken from a boy in the first two years of life who had a stem cell transplant for acute myeloid leukemia, so the T cells may come from the graft donor. The CDR3 DNA is TGCAGTGCTAGGAACAGAGCCTATGGCTACACCTTC. Protein: CSARNRAYGYTF.